This TCR beta chain was captured in a study of blood T cell repertoires in COVID-19. Study overall: Nucleic acid was either cDNA or gDNA, and it came from T cells, B-cell-depleted T cells, or PBMCs.

Trimming took off 0 bases at V and 6 bases at J, with 10 bases between the two ends. CDR1 and CDR2 from the germline V gene are SGDLS and YYNGEE. The CDR3 runs 14 residues. Produced via immunoSEQ multiplex PCR; TCRdb's table is partial and in-frame only. The sample yields some 310,000 clones, about nine tenths seen once. In Seattle, patients joined the study during active infection and were tracked longitudinally. Sequenced: peripheral blood. The chain is built from TRBV9 and TRBJ2-1; weak D call: TRBD2 (5 bases). The TCR comes from a woman in her twenties or thirties with COVID-19, enrolled during active disease. The CDR3 region has the DNA TGTGCCAGCAGCGTAGCTACGAGGGCCAATGAGCAGTTCTTC. Protein: CASSVATRANEQFF.